This T cell receptor beta chain appears in the sequencing data of a study of blood T cell repertoires in COVID-19. Study context: The study drew acute and convalescent COVID-19 samples from the United States, Italy and Spain.

The protocol was immunoSEQ multiplex PCR, while the TCRdb copy is restricted to in-frame clones and leaves out a portion. The table shows fewer than 250,000 clones, with 65% to 90% occurring only once. Looked up from germline, CDR1 is SGHNT and CDR2 is YYREEE (reference sequence). The V and J ends lost 3 bases and 3 bases respectively, with 6 bases between them. The CDR3 runs 12 residues. J is TRBJ1-1 and V is TRBV5-4; D is unclear. Input material: peripheral blood. The sequence was collected from a woman between 45 and 65 years old with acute or convalescent COVID-19. The CDR3 nucleotides read TGTGCCAGCAGCTCGACTTACACTGAAGCTTTCTTT. Encoded protein: CASSSTYTEAFF. The full variable domain, its missing parts supplied by reference TRBV5-4 and TRBJ1-1, is ETGVTQSPTHLIKTRGQQVTLRCSSQSGHNTVSWYQQALGQGPQFIFQYYREEENGRGNFPPRFSGLQFPNYSSELNVNALELDDSALYLCASSSTYTEAFFGQGTRLTVV.